These T cell receptor beta chains were read from a single sample in a study of cytomegalovirus exposure and HLA in healthy donors. Generated by immunoSEQ multiplex PCR, the TCRdb table keeps only in-frame clones and is missing some. The sample holds under 200,000 clones, over 70% seen once. Sequenced sample: PBMCs. Receptors originate from a woman aged 45-65 years in good health and CMV-seropositive. Both conserved end residues are part of each CDR3. A D gene is named only where the DNA matches it firmly. Clone size is not always given. Where it is, it says once, few, many or a class for expanded clones.

CDR3 protein	CDR3 DNA	V gene	D gene	clone size	J gene
CAISEGTGSNQPQHF	TGTGCCATCAGTGAAGGGACAGGGAGCAATCAGCCCCAGCATTTT	TRBV10-3	TRBD1	-	TRBJ1-5
CASSQWYSGTGANTGELFF	TGTGCCAGCAGCCAATGGTACTCCGGGACAGGGGCAAACACCGGGGAGCTGTTTTTT	TRBV14	TRBD1	-	TRBJ2-2
CASRRGQGFNYGYTF	TGTGCCAGCAGAAGGGGACAGGGGTTTAACTATGGCTACACCTTC	TRBV27	TRBD1	-	TRBJ1-2
CASSRGNSGEGDTQYF	TGCGCCAGCAGCCGCGGAAATAGCGGGGAGGGGGATACGCAGTATTTT	TRBV5-1	TRBD2	-	TRBJ2-3
CASSPSPGRGYEQYF	TGTGCCAGCAGTCCCTCCCCCGGTAGGGGCTACGAGCAGTACTTC	TRBV28	-	-	TRBJ2-7
CASSPGLASYNEQFF	TGTGCCAGCAGCCCTGGACTAGCCTCCTACAATGAGCAGTTCTTC	TRBV7-2	TRBD2	-	TRBJ2-1
CASSSFASGTYNEQFF	TGTGCCAGCAGCTCTTTCGCTAGCGGGACCTACAATGAGCAGTTCTTC	TRBV9	TRBD2	once	TRBJ2-1
CASSSPGLAGGNEQFF	TGTGCCAGCAGCTCTCCGGGACTAGCGGGAGGAAATGAGCAGTTCTTC	TRBV11-2	TRBD2	-	TRBJ2-1
CASAGQTYEQYF	TGTGCCAGCGCGGGGCAGACCTACGAGCAGTACTTC	TRBV6-1	-	-	TRBJ2-7
CAWSLGGWESPLHF	TGTGCCTGGAGTCTTGGGGGCTGGGAGTCACCCCTCCACTTT	TRBV30	-	few	TRBJ1-6
CSAHGTGRSMNTEAFF	TGCAGCGCCCACGGGACAGGGAGGTCCATGAACACTGAAGCTTTCTTT	TRBV29-1	TRBD1	-	TRBJ1-1
CSTRQGAESNEQFF	TGCAGCACCCGACAGGGGGCCGAGTCGAATGAGCAGTTCTTC	TRBV29-1	TRBD1	-	TRBJ2-1
CASSVVGGLAGLGGNEQFF	TGTGCCAGCAGCGTAGTCGGAGGACTAGCGGGACTCGGGGGGAATGAGCAGTTCTTC	TRBV9	TRBD2	-	TRBJ2-1
CASSRLAGGTDTQYF	TGTGCCAGCAGCCGACTAGCGGGGGGTACAGATACGCAGTATTTT	TRBV2	TRBD2	-	TRBJ2-3
CASSLALLRLAGESTDTQYF	TGTGCCAGCAGCTTAGCCCTTCTCCGACTAGCGGGAGAATCGACAGATACGCAGTATTTT	TRBV7-2	TRBD2	-	TRBJ2-3
CASSLSGGASYNEQFF	TGCGCCAGCAGCCTTAGCGGGGGGGCATCCTACAATGAGCAGTTCTTC	TRBV4-1	TRBD2	-	TRBJ2-1
CASGGRGGRAPYFNEQFF	TGTGCCAGTGGGGGAAGGGGTGGGAGGGCCCCTTATTTCAATGAGCAGTTCTTC	TRBV19	TRBD2	-	TRBJ2-1
CASSKSTSGGIVEQFF	TGTGCCAGCAGCAAATCCACTAGCGGGGGGATTGTTGAGCAGTTCTTC	TRBV7-2	TRBD2	-	TRBJ2-1
CASSSLRTSGVGSTDTQYF	TGTGCCAGCAGCTCCCTACGGACTAGCGGGGTGGGGAGCACAGATACGCAGTATTTT	TRBV7-2	TRBD2	-	TRBJ2-3
CASSLTGTGVGTEAFF	TGCGCCAGCAGCTTGACCGGGACAGGGGTTGGCACTGAAGCTTTCTTT	TRBV5-1	TRBD1	once	TRBJ1-1
CASSSTSGYYTDTQYF	TGTGCCAGCAGCTCGACTAGCGGTTATTACACAGATACGCAGTATTTT	TRBV7-6	TRBD2	-	TRBJ2-3
CASSDGQGGNQPQHF	TGTGCCAGCTCGGACGGACAGGGGGGCAATCAGCCCCAGCATTTT	TRBV19	TRBD1	-	TRBJ1-5
CASSLEGGLNTEAFF	TGTGCCAGCAGCTTGGAGGGGGGGCTGAACACTGAAGCTTTCTTT	TRBV7-2	-	-	TRBJ1-1
CASIPRDRGPNGYTF	TGTGCCAGTATCCCTCGGGACAGGGGGCCCAATGGCTACACCTTC	TRBV19	TRBD1	-	TRBJ1-2
CATSGGSSGEQYF	TGTGCCACCAGCGGAGGGTCTTCGGGGGAGCAGTACTTC	TRBV15	-	many	TRBJ2-7
CASSQVPSRRQLGNTIYF	TGCGCCAGCAGCCAAGTGCCCTCCCGGCGACAGCTTGGAAACACCATATATTTT	TRBV4-1	-	-	TRBJ1-3
CASSSPGGSQETQYF	TGTGCCAGCAGCTCTCCAGGGGGCAGCCAAGAGACCCAGTACTTC	TRBV5-4	TRBD1	-	TRBJ2-5
CAWIVGTGDHNTEAFF	TGTGCCTGGATTGTGGGGACAGGGGACCACAACACTGAAGCTTTCTTT	TRBV30	TRBD1	-	TRBJ1-1
CASTDYETQYF	TGTGCCAGCACCGACTACGAGACCCAGTACTTC	TRBV7-9	-	-	TRBJ2-5
CASPDSTAANYGYTF	TGTGCCAGCCCTGATTCAACAGCCGCAAACTATGGCTACACCTTC	TRBV2	-	-	TRBJ1-2
CASSWTYSGDRDTQYF	TGCGCCAGCAGCTGGACATATAGCGGTGATAGAGATACGCAGTATTTT	TRBV5-1	-	few	TRBJ2-3
CASSPLSSGGGETQYF	TGTGCCAGCTCACCACTATCTAGCGGGGGAGGTGAGACCCAGTACTTC	TRBV18	TRBD2	-	TRBJ2-5
CASSQGLGGYEQYF	TGTGCCAGCAGCCAAGGACTAGGAGGCTACGAGCAGTACTTC	TRBV5-4	TRBD2	few	TRBJ2-7
CASSIAPGSSYEQYF	TGTGCCAGCAGCATAGCCCCGGGGTCGTCCTACGAGCAGTACTTC	TRBV5-6	-	-	TRBJ2-7
CASSQGLEDFGTDTQYF	TGCGCCAGCAGCCAAGGGCTTGAGGATTTTGGCACAGATACGCAGTATTTT	TRBV4-1	-	-	TRBJ2-3
CASSLTGEISEAFF	TGCGCCAGCAGTCTGACAGGGGAAATATCTGAAGCTTTCTTT	TRBV5-1	TRBD1	-	TRBJ1-1
CAIRYYQGIGYTF	TGTGCCATCAGATATTACCAGGGGATCGGCTACACCTTC	TRBV10-3	-	-	TRBJ1-2
CASSLGLAGAGEQFF	TGTGCCAGTAGTCTTGGACTAGCGGGAGCAGGTGAGCAGTTCTTC	TRBV19	TRBD2	-	TRBJ2-1
CASRGTSGGAQDEQFF	TGTGCCAGCAGGGGGACTAGCGGGGGGGCCCAGGATGAGCAGTTCTTC	TRBV6-4	TRBD2	-	TRBJ2-1
CASSIARGLMSMNTEAFF	TGTGCCAGTAGTATAGCGAGGGGGCTTATGAGCATGAACACTGAAGCTTTCTTT	TRBV19	TRBD1	-	TRBJ1-1
CASSTPTGANQPQHF	TGTGCCAGCAGCACACCAACAGGGGCGAACCAGCCCCAGCATTTT	TRBV21-1	-	-	TRBJ1-5
CASSVVLGAQEQFF	TGTGCCAGCAGCGTAGTTTTGGGGGCGCAGGAGCAGTTCTTC	TRBV9	-	-	TRBJ2-1
CASSGASGGGTGELFF	TGTGCCAGCAGCGGGGCTAGCGGAGGGGGGACCGGGGAGCTGTTTTTT	TRBV7-9	-	-	TRBJ2-2
CASSLREAQYF	TGTGCCAGCAGTTTACGGGAGGCGCAGTACTTC	TRBV28	TRBD2	-	TRBJ2-7
CASSLRRSSLTDTQYF	TGCGCCAGCAGCTTGCGGCGGTCCTCTCTCACAGATACGCAGTATTTT	TRBV5-1	-	-	TRBJ2-3
CASMQQPGAYEQYF	TGTGCCAGCATGCAGCAGCCAGGCGCCTACGAGCAGTACTTC	TRBV2	-	few	TRBJ2-7
CASSPDPGLARETQYF	TGCGCCAGCAGCCCGGATCCGGGACTGGCTAGGGAGACCCAGTACTTC	TRBV5-1	-	-	TRBJ2-5
CASTRGDRRTEAFF	TGTGCCAGTACCCGAGGCGATAGAAGGACTGAAGCTTTCTTT	TRBV19	-	-	TRBJ1-1
CASSTTGVGEKLFF	TGTGCCAGTAGTACTACAGGGGTCGGTGAAAAACTGTTTTTT	TRBV19	TRBD1	few	TRBJ1-4
CASGRQGLLYGYTF	TGTGCCAGCGGGAGACAGGGGCTCCTCTATGGCTACACCTTC	TRBV27	TRBD1	-	TRBJ1-2
CASSRAIGASTDTQYF	TGTGCCAGCAGCCGGGCTATTGGGGCTAGCACAGATACGCAGTATTTT	TRBV7-9	-	-	TRBJ2-3
CASSMEGLTRDEQYF	TGCGCCAGCAGCATGGAGGGGCTAACCCGCGACGAGCAGTACTTC	TRBV5-1	-	-	TRBJ2-7
CASSEMEAYEQYF	TGTGCCAGCAGTGAAATGGAGGCCTACGAGCAGTACTTC	TRBV6-1	-	-	TRBJ2-7
CASSVAGRDQETQYF	TGTGCCAGCAGCGTAGCCGGTCGGGACCAAGAGACCCAGTACTTC	TRBV9	-	-	TRBJ2-5
CAWSVGRRVTDSQYF	TGTGCCTGGAGTGTAGGCCGGCGCGTGACAGACAGTCAGTACTTC	TRBV30	-	-	TRBJ2-4